This TCR beta chain was observed in a study of Ad26.COV2.S vaccination and SARS-CoV-2 variants. The treatment: around 19 received Ad26.COV2.S at low or high dose, single or two shots; 5 received placebo; per-sample allocation not given. Collection of the samples took place on day 63 after the first injection of vaccine or placebo. Measured with immunoSEQ multiplex PCR; TCRdb has only the in-frame clones, and not every one. The data hold about 450,000 clones, with roughly 87% observed a single time. This CDR3 spans 15 amino acids. CDR1 KGHSH and CDR2 LQKENI come from the germline V gene. The V gene lost 2 bases and the J gene lost 2 bases, with 12 bases spanning the gap.

V and J are TRBV18 and TRBJ1-2; maybe TRBD1 (5 bases). The sequences come from peripheral blood, collected in a trial of Ad26.COV2.S vaccine versus placebo. This TCR was sampled from a person between 18 and 65 years old who received the Ad26.COV2.S COVID-19 vaccine or a placebo. Here the CDR3 reads CASSPSFGGNYGYTF. In nucleotides, the CDR3 is TGTGCCAGCTCACCATCATTCGGGGGAAACTATGGCTACACCTTC.